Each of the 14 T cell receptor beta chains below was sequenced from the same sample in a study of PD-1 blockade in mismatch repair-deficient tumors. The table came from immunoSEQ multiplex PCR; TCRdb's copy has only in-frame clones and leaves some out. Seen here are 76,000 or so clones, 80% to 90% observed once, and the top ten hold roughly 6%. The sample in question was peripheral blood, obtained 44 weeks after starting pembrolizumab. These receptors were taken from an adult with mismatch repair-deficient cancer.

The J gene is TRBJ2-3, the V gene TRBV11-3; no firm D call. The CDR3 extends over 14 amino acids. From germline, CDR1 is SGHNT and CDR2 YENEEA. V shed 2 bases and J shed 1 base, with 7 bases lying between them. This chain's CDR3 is CASSLLAGTDTQYF. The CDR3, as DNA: TGTGCCAGCAGCTTACTCGCGGGCACAGATACGCAGTATTTT.

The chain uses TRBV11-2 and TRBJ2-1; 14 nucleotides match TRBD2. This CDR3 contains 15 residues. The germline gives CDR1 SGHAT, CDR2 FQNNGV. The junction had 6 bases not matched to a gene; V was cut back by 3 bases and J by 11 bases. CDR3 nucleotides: TGTGCCAGCAGCTTCCCCGGGACTAGCGGGAGCAAGCAGTTCTTC. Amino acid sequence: CASSFPGTSGSKQFF. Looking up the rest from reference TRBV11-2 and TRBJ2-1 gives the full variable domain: EAGVAQSPRYKIIEKRQSVAFWCNPISGHATLYWYQQILGQGPKLLIQFQNNGVVDDSQLPKDRFSAERLKGVDSTLKIQPAKLEDSAVYLCASSFPGTSGSKQFFGPGTRLTVL.

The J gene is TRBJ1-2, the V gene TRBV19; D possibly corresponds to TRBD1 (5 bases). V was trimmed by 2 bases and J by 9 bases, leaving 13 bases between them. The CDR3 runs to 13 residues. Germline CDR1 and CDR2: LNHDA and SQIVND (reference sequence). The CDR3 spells CASSIRQGFRYTF. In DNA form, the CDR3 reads TGTGCCAGTAGTATAAGGCAGGGCTTCCGCTACACCTTC.

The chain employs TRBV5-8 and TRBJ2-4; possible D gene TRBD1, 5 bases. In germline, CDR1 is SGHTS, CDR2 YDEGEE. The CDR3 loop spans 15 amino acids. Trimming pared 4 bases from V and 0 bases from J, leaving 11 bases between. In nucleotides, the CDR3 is TGTGCCAGCAGCCTGGACATATCAGCCAAAAACATTCAGTACTTC. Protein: CASSLDISAKNIQYF.

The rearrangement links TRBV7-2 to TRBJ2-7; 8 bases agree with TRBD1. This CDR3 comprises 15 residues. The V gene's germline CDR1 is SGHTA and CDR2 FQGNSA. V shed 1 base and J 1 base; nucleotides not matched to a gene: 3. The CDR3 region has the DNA TGTGCCAGCAGCTTAGTAGGGGACAGGTCCTACGAGCAGTACTTC. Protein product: CASSLVGDRSYEQYF.

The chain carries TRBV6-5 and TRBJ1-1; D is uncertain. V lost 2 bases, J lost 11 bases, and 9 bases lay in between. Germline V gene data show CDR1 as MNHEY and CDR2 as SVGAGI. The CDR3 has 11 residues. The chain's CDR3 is CASSYGNFAFF. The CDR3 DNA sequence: TGTGCCAGCAGTTACGGCAATTTCGCTTTCTTT.

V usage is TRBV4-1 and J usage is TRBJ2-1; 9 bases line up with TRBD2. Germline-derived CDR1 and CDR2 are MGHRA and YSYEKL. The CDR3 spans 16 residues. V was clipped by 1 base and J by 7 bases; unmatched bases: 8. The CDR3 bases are TGCGCCAGCAGCCAAGTTGTGGGACTAGCTGTTAATGAGCAGTTCTTC. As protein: CASSQVVGLAVNEQFF.

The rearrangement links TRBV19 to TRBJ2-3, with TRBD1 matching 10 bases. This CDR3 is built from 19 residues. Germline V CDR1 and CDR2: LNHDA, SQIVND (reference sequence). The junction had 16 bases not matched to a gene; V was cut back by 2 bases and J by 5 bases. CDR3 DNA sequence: TGTGCCAGTAGTATACAGGGAAGCTGGGGGACAGGGGATGGAGATACGCAGTATTTT. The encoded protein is CASSIQGSWGTGDGDTQYF. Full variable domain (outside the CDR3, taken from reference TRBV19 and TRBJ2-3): DGGITQSPKYLFRKEGQNVTLSCEQNLNHDAMYWYRQDPGQGLRLIYYSQIVNDFQKGDIAEGYSVSREKKESFPLTVTSAQKNPTAFYLCASSIQGSWGTGDGDTQYFGPGTRLTVL.

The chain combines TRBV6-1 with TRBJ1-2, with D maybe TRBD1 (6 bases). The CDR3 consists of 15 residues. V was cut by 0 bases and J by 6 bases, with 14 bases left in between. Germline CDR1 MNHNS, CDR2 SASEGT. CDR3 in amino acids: CASSEASGQKDGYTF. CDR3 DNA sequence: TGTGCCAGCAGTGAAGCCTCAGGACAGAAAGATGGCTACACCTTC.

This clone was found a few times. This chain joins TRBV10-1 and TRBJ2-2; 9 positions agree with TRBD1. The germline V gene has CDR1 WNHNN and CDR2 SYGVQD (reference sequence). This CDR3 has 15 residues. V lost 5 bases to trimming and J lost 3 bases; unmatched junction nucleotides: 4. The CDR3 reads CASSLDRGDTGELFF. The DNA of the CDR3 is TGCGCCAGCAGTTTGGACAGGGGTGACACCGGGGAGCTGTTTTTT.

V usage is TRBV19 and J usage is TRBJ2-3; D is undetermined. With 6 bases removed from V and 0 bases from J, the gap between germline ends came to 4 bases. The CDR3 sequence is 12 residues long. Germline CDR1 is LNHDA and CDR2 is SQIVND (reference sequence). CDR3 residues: CASSPSTDTQYF. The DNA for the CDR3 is TGTGCCAGTAGCCCTAGCACAGATACGCAGTATTTT.

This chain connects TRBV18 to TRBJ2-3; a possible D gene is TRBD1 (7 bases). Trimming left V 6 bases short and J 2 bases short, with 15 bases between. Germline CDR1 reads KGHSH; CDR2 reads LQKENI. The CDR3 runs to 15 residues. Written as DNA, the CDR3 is TGTGCCAGCTCCTTCCAGGGGGGTTCCACAGATACGCAGTATTTT. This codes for CASSFQGGSTDTQYF.

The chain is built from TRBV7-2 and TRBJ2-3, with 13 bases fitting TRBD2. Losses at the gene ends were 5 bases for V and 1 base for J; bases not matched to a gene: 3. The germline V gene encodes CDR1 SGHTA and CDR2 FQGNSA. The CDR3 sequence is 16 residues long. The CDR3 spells CASSQGTSGGTDTQYF. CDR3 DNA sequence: TGTGCCAGCAGCCAAGGGACTAGCGGGGGCACAGATACGCAGTATTTT.

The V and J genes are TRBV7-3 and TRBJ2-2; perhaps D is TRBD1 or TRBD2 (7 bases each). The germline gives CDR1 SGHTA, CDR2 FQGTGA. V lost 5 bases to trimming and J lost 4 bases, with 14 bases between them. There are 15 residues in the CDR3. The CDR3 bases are TGTGCCAGCAGCCCCCGGGGGGACAGCACCGGGGAGCTGTTTTTT. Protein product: CASSPRGDSTGELFF.